These 14 T cell receptor beta chains were all obtained from the same sample, sequenced in a study of CD8 T cells in Susac syndrome. The authors reverse transcribed roughly 0.5 to 1 ug RNA with random hexamers. TCRdb reprocessed the immunoSEQ multiplex PCR reads with MiXCR, giving one entry per CDR3 protein. The profile shows hundreds of thousands of distinct CDR3 sequences, roughly 93% of them singletons. Sample: CD4+ T cells from PBMCs. The receptors were gathered from a human donor with Susac syndrome.

V is TRBV10-3 and J is TRBJ1-6; D may be TRBD1 (6 bases). Germline-derived CDR1 and CDR2 are ENHRY and SYGVKD. The length of the CDR3 is 14 residues. The V end lost 3 bases, the J end lost 7 bases, and 10 bases lay between the germline ends. The CDR3 DNA reads as TGTGCCATCAGTGAAACAGGGCAAAATTCACCCCTCCACTTT. This sequence encodes CAISETGQNSPLHF.

The V and J genes are TRBV20-1 and TRBJ1-5; D is ambiguous. V shed 4 bases and J shed 0 bases, with 10 bases lying between them. The germline V gene encodes CDR1 DFQATT and CDR2 SNEGSKA (reference sequence). The CDR3 extends over 14 amino acids. This chain's CDR3 is CSAMEDYSNQPQHF. The CDR3 DNA sequence: TGCAGTGCTATGGAGGACTATAGCAATCAGCCCCAGCATTTT.

The chain uses TRBV20-1 and TRBJ1-5, with 7 bases fitting TRBD1. This CDR3 has 15 residues. In germline, CDR1 is DFQATT, CDR2 SNEGSKA (reference sequence). The V and J ends lost 6 bases and 0 bases, in that order; junction bases with no gene match: 8. In DNA form, the CDR3 reads TGCAGTGCCCCTCCCCGACAGGGTAGCAATCAGCCCCAGCATTTT. Its translation: CSAPPRQGSNQPQHF.

The chain carries TRBV12-3 or TRBV12-4 and TRBJ1-1; D is uncertain. The CDR3 totals 14 residues. V dropped 3 bases and J dropped 2 bases, with 10 bases sitting between them. The CDR3 nucleotides read TGTGCCAGCAGTTTGTGGACGGTCAACACTGAAGCTTTCTTT. It encodes CASSLWTVNTEAFF.

The V and J genes are TRBV4-1 and TRBJ1-1, with D uncertain. CDR3 length: 15 residues. Germline V gives CDR1 MGHRA, CDR2 YSYEKL. The V gene lost 0 bases and the J gene lost 3 bases, with 11 bases spanning the gap. The CDR3 DNA is TGCGCCAGCAGCCAAGAAGGTCACAGTGACACTGAAGCTTTCTTT. As protein: CASSQEGHSDTEAFF.

This chain links TRBV29-1 with TRBJ2-7; the D is unclear. Trimming left V 2 bases short and J 5 bases short, with 13 bases between. The CDR3 extends over 13 amino acids. CDR1 is SQVTM, CDR2 ANQGSEA, per germline. CDR3 region: CSVEWVLGNEQYF. The CDR3 DNA reads as TGCAGCGTTGAATGGGTTCTGGGGAACGAGCAGTACTTC.

The chain employs TRBV7-9 and TRBJ2-5, with D perhaps matching TRBD1 or TRBD2 (5 bases each). CDR3 size: 14 residues. CDR1 and CDR2 from the germline V gene are SEHNR and FQNEAQ (reference sequence). The V gene lost 2 bases and the J gene lost 1 base, with 8 bases spanning the gap. DNA of the CDR3: TGTGCCAGCAGCTTAACGGGACCCCAAGAGACCCAGTACTTC. This translates into CASSLTGPQETQYF.

The chain combines TRBV20-1 with TRBJ2-5, with 9 bases identical to TRBD1. The CDR3 totals 14 residues. Germline CDR1 reads DFQATT; CDR2 reads SNEGSKA (reference sequence). Trimming removed 3 bases from V and 4 bases from J; junction bases left unmatched: 6. The CDR3 DNA reads TGCAGTGCTAGGAGGGACAGGGAGGGAGAGACCCAGTACTTC. Residues: CSARRDREGETQYF.

This chain connects TRBV11-3 to TRBJ1-1, with no clear D. CDR1 and CDR2 (germline): SGHNT, YENEEA. The CDR3 is 15 residues long. V was pared by 3 bases and J by 1 base, with 12 bases between. The CDR3 region has the DNA TGTGCCAGCAGCTTGAGCCTCCTAGGGAACACTGAAGCTTTCTTT. Protein product: CASSLSLLGNTEAFF. The full variable domain, its missing parts supplied by reference TRBV11-3 and TRBJ1-1, is EAGVVQSPRYKIIEKKQPVAFWCNPISGHNTLYWYLQNLGQGPELLIRYENEEAVDDSQLPKDRFSAERLKGVDSTLKIQPAELGDSAVYLCASSLSLLGNTEAFFGQGTRLTVV.

The V call is TRBV6-1, the J call TRBJ2-5; 7 nucleotides agree with TRBD2. V shed 6 bases and J 2 bases; nucleotides not matched to a gene: 12. Germline assignment: CDR1 MNHNS and CDR2 SASEGT. This CDR3 is 16 amino acids long. CDR3 coding DNA: TGTGCCAGCAGCCCAGGGAGAACGGGGGGACAAGAGACCCAGTACTTC. This gives the protein CASSPGRTGGQETQYF.

The chain carries TRBV9 and TRBJ1-1; D may be TRBD1 (5 bases). The CDR3 is made up of 15 amino acids. Deletions cut 1 base from V and 6 bases from J, with 16 bases between. The germline V gene encodes CDR1 SGDLS and CDR2 YYNGEE. CDR3 bases: TGTGCCAGCAGCGTATCTGGGGGATTCGAGGCTGAAGCTTTCTTT. It specifies CASSVSGGFEAEAFF.

V usage is TRBV27 and J usage is TRBJ1-3; D is undetermined. V lost 6 bases and J lost 7, with 16 bases in between. The CDR3 is made up of 14 amino acids. Germline assignment: CDR1 MNHEY and CDR2 SMNVEV (reference sequence). The DNA for the CDR3 is TGTGCCAGCAGCCCAACAGCCCTCGGGAACACCATATATTTT. Translating it yields CASSPTALGNTIYF.

This chain uses TRBV24-1 with TRBJ1-2; D unresolved. V was cut by 6 bases and J by 4 bases, with 14 bases left in between. The germline V gene has CDR1 KGHDR and CDR2 SFDVKD. CDR3 length: 14 amino acids. Here the CDR3 DNA reads TGTGCCACCAGTCCCGGGGTGACGTTCTATGGCTACACCTTC. Translation gives CATSPGVTFYGYTF.

The V and J genes are TRBV6-1 and TRBJ2-4, with D tentatively TRBD1 (6 bases). Between the trimmed V and J ends, which lost 0 bases and 8 bases, there was a span of 11 bases. This CDR3 has 14 residues. Germline values: CDR1 MNHNS, CDR2 SASEGT. The CDR3 region is CASSEAGAGDIQYF. For the CDR3, the DNA is TGTGCCAGCAGTGAAGCGGGGGCCGGTGACATTCAGTACTTC.